Below, 19 T cell receptor beta chains from the same sample are listed, as sequenced in a study of radiotherapy plus CTLA-4 blockade in lung cancer. The method was immunoSEQ multiplex PCR; TCRdb's version includes in-frame clones alone and lacks a portion of them. The table shows some 66,000 clones, with around 86% occurring only once. The starting material was peripheral blood, obtained from a patient treated with radiotherapy plus ipilimumab. The receptors here all came from a human donor with non-small cell lung cancer who had a partial response to radiotherapy plus ipilimumab.

Points on this clone: A junction boundary mismatches the germline segment, possibly from a read error. The rearrangement joins TRBV5-1 to TRBJ1-4, with 9 bases that match TRBD1. The CDR3 extends over 14 amino acids. Germline assignment: CDR1 SGHRS and CDR2 YFSETQ. CDR3 protein: CASSRDRADEKRFF. The CDR3 nucleotides are TGCGCCAGCAGCAGGGACAGGGCTGATGAAAAACGGTTTTTT.

This chain joins TRBV7-2 and TRBJ2-3; maybe TRBD2 (5 bases). CDR3 size: 15 residues. The ends were cut back, 4 bases at V and 1 base at J, with 12 bases in the middle. Germline lookup yields CDR1 SGHTA and CDR2 FQGNSA. The CDR3 nucleotides are TGTGCCAGCAGCTCCCCTAGCACTCGCACAGATACGCAGTATTTT. Protein: CASSSPSTRTDTQYF.

CDR3 amino acids: CASSPGASGRAAETQYF. CDR3 in DNA: TGTGCCAGCAGCCCGGGGGCTAGCGGGAGGGCCGCAGAGACCCAGTACTTC. This rearrangement joins TRBV5-4 to TRBJ2-5, with TRBD2 identical over 12 bases. The V segment lost 4 bases and the J segment 4 bases; nucleotides outside the gene matches: 11. CDR3 length equals 17 residues. Per the germline V gene, CDR1 is SGHNT and CDR2 is YYREEE (reference sequence).

This chain joins TRBV19 and TRBJ1-4, with 7 bases lining up with TRBD1. The CDR3 sequence is 14 residues long. CDR1 and CDR2 from the germline V gene are LNHDA and SQIVND (reference sequence). The V and J ends lost 7 bases and 8 bases, in that order; junction bases with no gene match: 10. DNA of the CDR3: TGTGCCAGTATGGGAAGGGGGCGAGGAGAAAAACTGTTTTTT. Protein product: CASMGRGRGEKLFF.

The rearrangement joins TRBV11-2 to TRBJ2-1; TRBD2 matches at 12 bases. This CDR3 is built from 14 residues. Trimming cost V 10 bases and J 8 bases; bases outside gene matches: 9. Looked up from germline, CDR1 is SGHAT and CDR2 is FQNNGV. The CDR3 protein is CATQESSGRDEQFF. DNA of the CDR3: TGTGCCACCCAGGAGTCTAGCGGGAGGGATGAGCAGTTCTTC. Together with reference TRBV11-2 and TRBJ2-1, the CDR3 gives the full variable domain: EAGVAQSPRYKIIEKRQSVAFWCNPISGHATLYWYQQILGQGPKLLIQFQNNGVVDDSQLPKDRFSAERLKGVDSTLKIQPAKLEDSAVYLCATQESSGRDEQFFGPGTRLTVL.

In this sample, this clone turned up a few times. CDR3 amino acids: CASSPTGQGALNTEAFF. CDR3 in DNA: TGTGCCAGCAGTCCCACGGGACAGGGGGCCTTGAACACTGAAGCTTTCTTT. V and J are TRBV28 and TRBJ1-1; TRBD1 matches 12 bases. The ends lost 5 bases at V and 0 bases at J; junction bases unmatched: 7. This CDR3 region has 17 residues. Germline lookup yields CDR1 MDHEN and CDR2 SYDVKM.

The chain is built from TRBV19 and TRBJ2-1; TRBD2 aligns across 7 bases. The CDR3 has 14 residues. Germline V gives CDR1 LNHDA, CDR2 SQIVND (reference sequence). V lost 7 bases, J lost 5 bases, and 8 bases stayed unmatched. DNA of the CDR3: TGTGCCAGTAAAGGGCTAGCGGCTAACAATGAGCAGTTCTTC. Its protein product is CASKGLAANNEQFF.

The chain recombines TRBV19 with TRBJ2-5; 8 bases match TRBD2. Germline V gene lookup returns CDR1 LNHDA and CDR2 SQIVND (reference sequence). The CDR3 consists of 16 residues. Germline trimming cut 1 base from V and 0 bases from J; bases unmatched to any gene: 4. CDR3 protein: CASSIVGGRYQETQYF. CDR3 in DNA: TGTGCCAGTAGTATAGTGGGCGGGAGGTACCAAGAGACCCAGTACTTC.

The chain is built from TRBV28 and TRBJ2-2, with TRBD2 identical over 8 bases. The CDR3 is 15 residues long. The V and J ends lost 6 bases and 9 bases, in that order; junction bases with no gene match: 12. The germline V gene encodes CDR1 MDHEN and CDR2 SYDVKM. CDR3 loop: CASSLGGEGKRELFF. The CDR3 nucleotides are TGTGCCAGCAGCCTCGGGGGGGAGGGAAAAAGGGAGCTGTTTTTT.

The rearrangement links TRBV19 to TRBJ2-6; the match to TRBD1 covers 8 bases. The CDR3 sequence is 16 residues long. Germline V gene sequence: CDR1 LNHDA, CDR2 SQIVND (reference sequence). V shed 5 bases, J shed 0 bases, and the junction held 3 bases outside the gene matches. CDR3 DNA: TGTGCCAGTAGTTTCACAGGGGGCTCTGGGGCCAACGTCCTGACTTTC. This codes for CASSFTGGSGANVLTF. The full variable domain, completed using reference TRBV19 and TRBJ2-6, is DGGITQSPKYLFRKEGQNVTLSCEQNLNHDAMYWYRQDPGQGLRLIYYSQIVNDFQKGDIAEGYSVSREKKESFPLTVTSAQKNPTAFYLCASSFTGGSGANVLTFGAGSRLTVL.

The gene calls are TRBV30 and TRBJ2-2; D might be TRBD1 (6 bases). Deletions cut 4 bases from V and 5 bases from J, with 14 bases between. The CDR3 loop spans 14 amino acids. Germline CDR1 reads GTSNPN; CDR2 reads SVGIG (reference sequence). In nucleotides, the CDR3 is TGTGCCTGGACTCGGGCAGGGGTAACCGGGGAGCTGTTTTTT. Amino acids: CAWTRAGVTGELFF.

The chain combines TRBV30 with TRBJ1-1, with a tentative D call TRBD1 (5 bases). Trimming removed 1 base at V and 4 bases at J, with 10 bases between. CDR3 length: 13 amino acids. Germline V gives CDR1 GTSNPN, CDR2 SVGIG (reference sequence). Written as DNA, the CDR3 is TGTGCCTGGAGTGCGGGGGGTGTCACTGAAGCTTTCTTT. Protein sequence: CAWSAGGVTEAFF.

There are a few counts of this clone. The chain employs TRBV28 and TRBJ1-5; TRBD1 matches 7 bases. Germline V lookup: CDR1 MDHEN, CDR2 SYDVKM. This CDR3 has 15 residues. V lost 5 bases to trimming and J lost 9 bases; unmatched junction nucleotides: 13. CDR3 nucleotides: TGTGCCAGCAGTCCCCGGGACAGATCAAGTTGGCCCCAGCATTTT. As protein: CASSPRDRSSWPQHF.

This chain joins TRBV2 and TRBJ2-7; 13 bases fit TRBD2. V was pared by 7 bases and J by 4 bases, with 7 bases of the junction left unmatched. Per germline, CDR1 SNHLY and CDR2 FYNNEI. The CDR3 consists of 15 residues. Here the CDR3 reads CASTWTSGRGYEQYF. The CDR3 DNA follows: TGTGCCAGCACCTGGACTAGCGGGAGAGGATACGAGCAGTACTTC.

This CDR3 is CASSQGRLSYEQYF. The DNA for the CDR3 is TGTGCCAGTAGTCAGGGGCGGCTATCCTACGAGCAGTACTTC. The rearrangement links TRBV19 to TRBJ2-7; D may be TRBD1 (6 bases). CDR3 length: 14 residues. Trimming left V 5 bases short and J 1 base short, with 12 bases between. From germline, CDR1 is LNHDA and CDR2 SQIVND (reference sequence).

This chain joins TRBV28 and TRBJ2-3; D uncertain. V dropped 5 bases and J dropped 7 bases, with 10 bases sitting between them. The germline V gene encodes CDR1 MDHEN and CDR2 SYDVKM. CDR3 length: 12 residues. The DNA for the CDR3 is TGTGCCAGCAGTCCGTCTTTATATACGCAGTATTTT. Protein: CASSPSLYTQYF.

This clone has just one count. Other DNA variants within this sample encode the same CDR3. The chain carries TRBV5-1 and TRBJ2-1; the D gene is possibly TRBD2 (7 bases). Germline V gene sequence: CDR1 SGHRS, CDR2 YFSETQ. Trimming stripped 0 bases from V and 10 bases from J, with 17 bases between. The CDR3 runs to 15 residues. CDR3: CASSLEGGLRNEQFF. In DNA, the CDR3 is TGCGCCAGCAGCTTGGAGGGGGGGCTAAGAAACGAGCAGTTCTTC.

The rearrangement links TRBV10-2 to TRBJ2-7; 10 bases fit TRBD2. Trimming removed 6 bases from V and 3 bases from J; junction bases left unmatched: 2. CDR3 length: 13 residues. Looked up from germline, CDR1 is WSHSY and CDR2 is SAAADI. CDR3 sequence: CASRASGSYEQYF. The CDR3 DNA follows: TGCGCCAGCAGGGCTAGCGGGAGCTACGAGCAGTACTTC.

This chain uses TRBV7-9 with TRBJ1-5; TRBD1 aligns across 8 bases. The length of the CDR3 is 15 residues. The germline V gene encodes CDR1 SEHNR and CDR2 FQNEAQ (reference sequence). J lost 3 bases, V lost 1 base, and 2 bases had no gene match. The CDR3 DNA reads TGTGCCAGCAGCTTAGGGACAGGGAACAATCAGCCCCAGCATTTT. Amino acids: CASSLGTGNNQPQHF.